Each of the 23 T cell receptor beta chains below was sequenced from the same sample in a study of blood T cell repertoires in COVID-19. Assay: immunoSEQ multiplex PCR; the TCRdb copy retains only in-frame clones and omits some. This table holds about 170,000 clones, roughly 80% found once. Sequenced material: PBMCs or T cells enriched from blood (not recorded which). These receptors originate from a man aged 50 or older who had recovered from COVID-19.

This chain uses TRBV7-8 with TRBJ2-1; the D gene is possibly TRBD1 (7 bases). This CDR3 comprises 15 residues. V was cut by 1 base and J by 6 bases, with 13 bases left in between. CDR1 is SGHVS and CDR2 is FQNEAQ in the germline V gene. The CDR3 DNA reads TGTGCCAGCAGCTTAGGGAGGGGGCTGGGCAATGAGCAGTTCTTC. Translating it yields CASSLGRGLGNEQFF.

J is TRBJ1-4 and V is TRBV7-9; D remains unclear. V was cut by 1 base and J by 8 bases, with 11 bases left in between. CDR1 is SEHNR and CDR2 is FQNEAQ in the germline V gene (reference sequence). CDR3 length equals 14 residues. The CDR3 is CASSLVDSHEKLFF. In nucleotides, the CDR3 is TGTGCCAGCAGCTTAGTGGACTCTCACGAAAAACTGTTTTTT.

V usage is TRBV23-1 and J usage is TRBJ2-7; 7 bases are shared with TRBD1. TRBV23-1 qualifies as an ORF whose function is uncertain. The CDR3 loop spans 15 amino acids. V lost 0 bases, J lost 2 bases, and 4 bases stayed unmatched. CDR3 residues: CASSQSGTAAYEQYF. The CDR3 DNA follows: TGCGCCAGCAGTCAATCGGGGACAGCCGCCTACGAGCAGTACTTC.

DNA of the CDR3: TGTGCCAGCAGCCAAGTTTATCAGGAGGGCGTACGCACAGATACGCAGTATTTT. Protein product: CASSQVYQEGVRTDTQYF. This chain joins TRBV3-1 (or the pseudogene TRBV3-2) and TRBJ2-3; D might be TRBD2 (6 bases). Trimming took off 1 base at V and 1 base at J, with 18 bases between the two ends. This CDR3 is built from 18 residues. From germline, CDR1 is LGHDT and CDR2 YNNKEL (reference sequence).

Worth noting for this clone: Other DNA sequences in the sample encode the same CDR3. The J gene is TRBJ2-7, the V gene TRBV3-1 (or the pseudogene TRBV3-2); 10 nucleotides line up with TRBD1. Unmatched junction bases numbered 3, after V lost 4 bases and J lost 0 bases. CDR1 is LGHDT and CDR2 is YNNKEL in the germline V gene (reference sequence). The CDR3 is 15 residues long. CDR3 sequence (DNA): TGTGCCAGCAGCCCCGGACAGGGGGGCTCCTACGAGCAGTACTTC. It is translated as CASSPGQGGSYEQYF.

The chain couples TRBV9 to TRBJ1-2, with D perhaps TRBD1 (6 bases). The CDR3 covers 11 residues. Trimming stripped 6 bases from V and 7 bases from J, with 10 bases between. Germline lookup yields CDR1 SGDLS and CDR2 YYNGEE. CDR3 bases: TGTGCCAGCACAGGGGCCGGTGGCTACACCTTC. It encodes CASTGAGGYTF. Combining the CDR3 with reference TRBV9 and TRBJ1-2 gives the whole variable domain DSGVTQTPKHLITATGQRVTLRCSPRSGDLSVYWYQQSLDQGLQFLIQYYNGEERAKGNILERFSAQQFPDLHSELNLSSLELGDSALYFCASTGAGGYTFGSGTRLTVV.

The chain joins TRBV28 to TRBJ2-7; maybe TRBD1 (6 bases). The CDR3 is 17 residues long. Trimming took 5 bases from V and 0 from J, leaving 20 bases between them. Per the germline V gene, CDR1 is MDHEN and CDR2 is SYDVKM. The CDR3 DNA is TGTGCCAGCAGTGCCGACAGGTTTCGATGGAACTCCTACGAGCAGTACTTC. The encoded protein is CASSADRFRWNSYEQYF.

This chain links TRBV7-2 with TRBJ2-1; the match to TRBD1 covers 8 bases. CDR1 is SGHTA and CDR2 is FQGNSA in the germline V gene. This CDR3 is 15 amino acids long. Losses at the gene ends were 3 bases for V and 7 bases for J; bases not matched to a gene: 8. Here the CDR3 DNA reads TGTGCCAGCAGCTTGCAGACAGGGGACGGGAATGAGCAGTTCTTC. Translated: CASSLQTGDGNEQFF.

This chain joins TRBV27 and TRBJ1-1; tentative D call: TRBD1 (6 bases). CDR1 is MNHEY and CDR2 is SMNVEV in the germline V gene (reference sequence). Trimming took 7 bases from V and 7 from J, leaving 13 bases between them. The CDR3 has 12 residues. This CDR3 reads CASKETGHEAFF. DNA for the CDR3: TGTGCCAGCAAAGAGACAGGACATGAAGCTTTCTTT.

Only a few counts were recorded for this clone. J is TRBJ1-1 and V is TRBV6-2 or TRBV6-3; D is unresolved. The germline V gene encodes CDR1 MNHEY and CDR2 SVGEGT. Trimming removed 6 bases from V and 5 bases from J, with 22 bases in between. The length of the CDR3 is 16 residues. CDR3 sequence reads: CASSLSLPRAGTEAFF. The CDR3 DNA reads as TGTGCCAGCAGCCTCTCCCTGCCGCGGGCTGGAACTGAAGCTTTCTTT.

This clone occurred a few times. The chain couples TRBV4-1 to TRBJ2-7, with 8 nucleotides matching TRBD1. The length of the CDR3 is 14 residues. Germline CDR1 and CDR2: MGHRA and YSYEKL. V shed 3 bases, J shed 5 bases, and the junction held 6 bases outside the gene matches. In nucleotides, the CDR3 is TGCGCCAGCAGCCACGGGGACAGGAAGGACGAGCAGTACTTC. This encodes CASSHGDRKDEQYF.

V usage is TRBV7-9 and J usage is TRBJ1-2; D unresolved. Between the trimmed V and J ends, which lost 1 base and 7 bases, there was a span of 13 bases. Germline-derived CDR1 and CDR2 are SEHNR and FQNEAQ (reference sequence). The CDR3 loop spans 14 amino acids. CDR3 nucleotide sequence: TGTGCCAGCAGCTTAGTGGCCGGGGTCGGTGGCTACACCTTC. Its translation is CASSLVAGVGGYTF.

The CDR3 nucleotides are TGTGCCAGCAGCTCCCAGGGGGTTGCTGGCTACACCTTC. Translating it yields CASSSQGVAGYTF. V usage is TRBV11-2 and J usage is TRBJ1-2; TRBD1 agrees at 7 bases. Germline lookup yields CDR1 SGHAT and CDR2 FQNNGV. V lost 4 bases and J lost 7; bases outside the gene matches: 6. There are 13 residues in the CDR3.

The chain employs TRBV4-1 and TRBJ2-7, with TRBD2 identical over 8 bases. Germline lookup yields CDR1 MGHRA and CDR2 YSYEKL. J lost 5 bases, V lost 1 base, and 7 bases had no gene match. The CDR3 runs to 15 residues. The CDR3 loop reads CASSQARGARDEQYF. CDR3 sequence (DNA): TGCGCCAGCAGCCAAGCGCGGGGGGCGCGGGACGAGCAGTACTTC.

This chain uses TRBV10-3 with TRBJ2-3, with 8 positions matching TRBD1. Unmatched junction bases numbered 11, after V lost 10 bases and J lost 2 bases. The CDR3 covers 15 residues. CDR1 is ENHRY, CDR2 SYGVKD, per germline. The CDR3 DNA reads as TGTGCCACCAGAAGAGACAGGGGTGCCACAGATACGCAGTATTTT. Residues: CATRRDRGATDTQYF.

The gene calls are TRBV6-2 or TRBV6-3 and TRBJ1-4; D call uncertain. V gave up 4 bases and J gave up 5 bases, with 17 bases separating them. The germline V gene encodes CDR1 MNHEY and CDR2 SVGEGT. The length of the CDR3 is 16 residues. CDR3 nucleotide sequence: TGTGCCAGCAGTTCTCAGAACCGCGGGGAAAATGAAAAACTGTTTTTT. Residues: CASSSQNRGENEKLFF.

The chain employs TRBV6-1 and TRBJ2-6; D is undetermined. CDR1 is MNHNS, CDR2 SASEGT, per germline. The CDR3 runs to 18 residues. The V end lost 6 bases, the J end lost 0 bases, and 18 bases lay between the germline ends. CDR3 residues: CASSESPVTGSGANVLTF. CDR3 nucleotide sequence: TGTGCCAGCAGCGAATCGCCTGTGACGGGCTCTGGGGCCAACGTCCTGACTTTC.

CDR3 coding DNA: TGCGCCAGCAGAGAAGACAGGTACTCCTACGAGCAGTACTTC. It yields the protein CASREDRYSYEQYF. V gene TRBV4-1 combines with J gene TRBJ2-7; D possibly corresponds to TRBD1 (6 bases). With 6 bases removed from V and 0 bases from J, the gap between germline ends came to 12 bases. CDR3 length: 14 residues. CDR1 is MGHRA, CDR2 YSYEKL, per germline.

V and J are TRBV6-5 and TRBJ1-2; 10 positions agree with TRBD1. This CDR3 has 14 amino acids. In germline, CDR1 is MNHEY, CDR2 SVGAGI. V gave up 10 bases and J gave up 3 bases; unmatched junction bases: 8. CDR3 amino acids: CATLDRGQYYGYTF. The CDR3 region has the DNA TGTGCCACCCTTGACAGGGGGCAATACTATGGCTACACCTTC.

This chain joins TRBV2 and TRBJ1-4; D is perhaps TRBD1 (5 bases). V was shortened by 5 bases and J by 5 bases, with 6 bases between the two germline ends. Per germline, CDR1 SNHLY and CDR2 FYNNEI. CDR3 length equals 12 residues. Here the CDR3 reads CASSRQNEKLFF. In nucleotides, the CDR3 is TGTGCCAGCAGTCGACAGAATGAAAAACTGTTTTTT.

This clone was counted only a few times. The chain uses TRBV7-6 and TRBJ1-1, with D possibly matching TRBD1 (5 bases). Trimming pared 6 bases from V and 1 base from J, leaving 15 bases between. CDR3 length: 15 residues. Per the germline V gene, CDR1 is SGHVS and CDR2 is FNYEAQ. CDR3 nucleotides: TGTGCCAGCAGTCAACCGGGGGGACCGAACACTGAAGCTTTCTTT. Residues: CASSQPGGPNTEAFF.

This chain's CDR3 is CASRRGQGNQPQHF. The CDR3 DNA is TGTGCCAGCAGAAGAGGACAGGGCAATCAGCCCCAGCATTTT. The rearrangement links TRBV28 to TRBJ1-5; 7 bases map to TRBD1. CDR3 length equals 14 residues. Germline V gene data show CDR1 as MDHEN and CDR2 as SYDVKM. V gave up 6 bases and J gave up 2 bases; unmatched junction bases: 4. Looking up the rest from reference TRBV28 and TRBJ1-5 gives the full variable domain: DVKVTQSSRYLVKRTGEKVFLECVQDMDHENMFWYRQDPGLGLRLIYFSYDVKMKEKGDIPEGYSVSREKKERFSLILESASTNQTSMYLCASRRGQGNQPQHFGDGTRLSIL.

The chain has TRBV4-1 and TRBJ2-2; 7 bases agree with TRBD2. V was clipped by 1 base and J by 1 base; unmatched bases: 12. The CDR3 runs to 19 residues. Germline V gives CDR1 MGHRA, CDR2 YSYEKL. The CDR3 DNA follows: TGCGCCAGCAGCCAAGCGGGGGGTAAGCGGGGTCTGAACACCGGGGAGCTGTTTTTT. It encodes CASSQAGGKRGLNTGELFF.